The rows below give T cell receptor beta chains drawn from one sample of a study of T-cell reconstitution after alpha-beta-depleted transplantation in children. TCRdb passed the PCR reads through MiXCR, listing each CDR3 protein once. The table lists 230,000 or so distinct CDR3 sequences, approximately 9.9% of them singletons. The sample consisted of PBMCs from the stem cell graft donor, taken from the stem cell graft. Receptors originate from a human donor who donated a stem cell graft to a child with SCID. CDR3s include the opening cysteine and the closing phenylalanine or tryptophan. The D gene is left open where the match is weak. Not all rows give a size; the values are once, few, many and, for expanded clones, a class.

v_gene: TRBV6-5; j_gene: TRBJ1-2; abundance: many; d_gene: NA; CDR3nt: TGTGCCAGCAGTTTCCCACTTCAGACTAACTATGGCTACACCTTC; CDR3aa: CASSFPLQTNYGYTF
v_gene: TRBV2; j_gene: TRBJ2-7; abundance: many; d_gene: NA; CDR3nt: TGTGCCAGCAGTGAAGCGATCGAGCAGTACTTC; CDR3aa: CASSEAIEQYF
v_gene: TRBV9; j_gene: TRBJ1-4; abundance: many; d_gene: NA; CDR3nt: TGTGCCAGCAGCGTAGATGAGGGGAGAGAAAAACTGTTTTTT; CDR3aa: CASSVDEGREKLFF
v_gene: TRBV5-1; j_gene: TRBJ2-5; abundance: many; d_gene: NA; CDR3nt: TGCGCCAGCAGCTTATTGGACAGCAATTGGGAGACCCAGTACTTC; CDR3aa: CASSLLDSNWETQYF
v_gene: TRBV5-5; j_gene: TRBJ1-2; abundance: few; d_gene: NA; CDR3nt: TGTGCCAGCAGCTTTAGGGCAGGGTATGGCTACACCTTC; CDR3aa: CASSFRAGYGYTF
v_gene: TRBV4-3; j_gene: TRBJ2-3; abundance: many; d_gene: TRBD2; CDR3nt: TGCGCCAGCAGCCAGTTGACTAGCGGCACAGATACGCAGTATTTT; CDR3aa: CASSQLTSGTDTQYF
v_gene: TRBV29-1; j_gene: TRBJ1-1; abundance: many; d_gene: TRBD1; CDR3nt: TGCAGCGCTCAGACAGGGAGAGCCACTGAAGCTTTCTTT; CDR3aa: CSAQTGRATEAFF
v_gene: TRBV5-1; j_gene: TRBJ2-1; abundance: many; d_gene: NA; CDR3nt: TGCGCCAGCAGCTTGGGGGGGCCGGGGGGAAATGAGCAGTTCTTC; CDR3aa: CASSLGGPGGNEQFF
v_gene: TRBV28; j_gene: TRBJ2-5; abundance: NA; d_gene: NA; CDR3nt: TGTGCCAGCAGTACCCCCCGTGAGGCGGGAAAAGAGACCCAGTACTTC; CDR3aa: CASSTPREAGKETQYF
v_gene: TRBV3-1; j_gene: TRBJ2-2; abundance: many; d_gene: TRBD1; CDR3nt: TGTGCCAGCCAGGACAGGGGGAACACCGGGGAGCTGTTTTTT; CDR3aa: CASQDRGNTGELFF
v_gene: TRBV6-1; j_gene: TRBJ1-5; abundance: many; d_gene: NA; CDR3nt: TGTGCCAGCAGACAAGACCAAAATCAGCCCCAGCATTTT; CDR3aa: CASRQDQNQPQHF
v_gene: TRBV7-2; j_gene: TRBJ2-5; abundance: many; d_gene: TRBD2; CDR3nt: TGTGCCAGCAGCTTTGCACCTAGCGGGGGACAAGAGACCCAGTACTTC; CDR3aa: CASSFAPSGGQETQYF
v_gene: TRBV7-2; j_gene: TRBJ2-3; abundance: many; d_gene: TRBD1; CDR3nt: TGTGCCAGCAGCTCCCAAGCCCGAAAGGGGGCGCGGACAGATACGCAGTATTTT; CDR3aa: CASSSQARKGARTDTQYF
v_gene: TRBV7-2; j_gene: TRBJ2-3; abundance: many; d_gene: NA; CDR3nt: TGTGCCAGCAGCCGGGACCGACACCTAGGCACAGATACGCAGTATTTT; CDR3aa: CASSRDRHLGTDTQYF
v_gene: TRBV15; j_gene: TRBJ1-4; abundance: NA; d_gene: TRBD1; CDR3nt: TGTGCCACCAGCAGAGGGGACAGGGGCGGCGAAAAACTGTTTTTT; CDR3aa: CATSRGDRGGEKLFF
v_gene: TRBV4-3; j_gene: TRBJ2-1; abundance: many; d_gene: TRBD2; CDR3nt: TGCGCCAGCAGCCAAGATTATGGGACTAGCGGGTCGAATGAGCAGTTCTTC; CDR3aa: CASSQDYGTSGSNEQFF
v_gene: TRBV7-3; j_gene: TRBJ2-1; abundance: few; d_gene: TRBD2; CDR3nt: TGTGCCAGCAGCCCCATAGCGGGGGCCTACAATGAGCAGTTCTTC; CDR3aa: CASSPIAGAYNEQFF
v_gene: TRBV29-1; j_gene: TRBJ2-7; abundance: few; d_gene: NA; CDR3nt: TGCAGCGTTGGCGCCGGGCTCTCCTACGAGCAGTACTTC; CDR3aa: CSVGAGLSYEQYF
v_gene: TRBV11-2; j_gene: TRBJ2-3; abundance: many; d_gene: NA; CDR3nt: TGTGCCAGCAGCGCCCGGGGCCCCTCCACCACACGGACAGATACGCAGTATTTT; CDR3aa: CASSARGPSTTRTDTQYF
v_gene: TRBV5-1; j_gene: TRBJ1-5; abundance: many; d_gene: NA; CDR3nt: TGCGCCAGCAGCTCGGACGGAGGCAATCAGCCCCAGCATTTT; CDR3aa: CASSSDGGNQPQHF
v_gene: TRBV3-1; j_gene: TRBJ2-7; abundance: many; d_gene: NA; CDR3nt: TGTGCCAGCAGCCAAGAATCATCCTACGAGCAGTACTTC; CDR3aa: CASSQESSYEQYF
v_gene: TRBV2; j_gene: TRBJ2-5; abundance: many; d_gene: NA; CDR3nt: TGTGCCAGCAGGGCTAGGGGGGCCGTTGAGACCCAGTACTTC; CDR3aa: CASRARGAVETQYF
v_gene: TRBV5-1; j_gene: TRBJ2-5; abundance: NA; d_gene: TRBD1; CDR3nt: TGCGCCAGCAGCAAAGGGACAGGGGACCGAGAGACCCAGTACTTC; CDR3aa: CASSKGTGDRETQYF
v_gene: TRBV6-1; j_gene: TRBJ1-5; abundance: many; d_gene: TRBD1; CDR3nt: TGTGCCAGCAGTGCGACAGGGATCGGTCAGCCCCAGCATTTT; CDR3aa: CASSATGIGQPQHF
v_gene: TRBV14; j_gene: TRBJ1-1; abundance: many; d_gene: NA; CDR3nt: TGTGCCAGCAGCCAAGCGCTAACAACTGAAGCTTTCTTT; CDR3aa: CASSQALTTEAFF
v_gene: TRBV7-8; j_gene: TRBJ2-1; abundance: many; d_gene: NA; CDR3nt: TGTGCCAGCAGCCCTGACTTGGATGAGCAGTTCTTC; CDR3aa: CASSPDLDEQFF
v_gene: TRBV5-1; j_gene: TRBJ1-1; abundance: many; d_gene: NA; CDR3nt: TGCGCCAGCAGCTTTAGGGGGGGGACTGAAGCTTTCTTT; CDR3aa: CASSFRGGTEAFF
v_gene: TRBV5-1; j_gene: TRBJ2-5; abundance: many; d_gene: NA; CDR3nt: TGCGCCAGCAGTCCGGACTTACGAGAGACCCAGTACTTC; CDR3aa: CASSPDLRETQYF
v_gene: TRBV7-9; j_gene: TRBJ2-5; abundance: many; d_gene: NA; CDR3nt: TGTGCCGTCCAAGAGACCCAGTACTTC; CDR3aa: CAVQETQYF
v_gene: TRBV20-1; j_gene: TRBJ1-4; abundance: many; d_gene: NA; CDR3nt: TGCAGTGCCCCCGAGCTAGGGGCGGCTAATGAAAAACTGTTTTTT; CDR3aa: CSAPELGAANEKLFF
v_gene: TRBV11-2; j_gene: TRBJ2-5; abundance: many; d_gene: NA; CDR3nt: TGTGCCAGCAGCTTAGGACCGGGGACTCTAGAGACCCAGTACTTC; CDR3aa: CASSLGPGTLETQYF
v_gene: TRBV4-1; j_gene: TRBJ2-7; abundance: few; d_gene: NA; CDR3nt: TGCGCCAGCAGCCAAGTGAGCGCCTACGAGCAGTACTTC; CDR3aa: CASSQVSAYEQYF
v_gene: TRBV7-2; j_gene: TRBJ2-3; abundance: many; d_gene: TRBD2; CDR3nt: TGTGCCAGCAGCTTTAGCGGGGAGATGGCGCAGTATTTT; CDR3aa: CASSFSGEMAQYF
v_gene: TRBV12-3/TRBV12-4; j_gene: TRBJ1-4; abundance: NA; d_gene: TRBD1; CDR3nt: TGTGCCAGCTGCCCCCTAATACAGGGGGCGTTTAGAACTAATGAAAAACTGTTTTTT; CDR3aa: CASCPLIQGAFRTNEKLFF
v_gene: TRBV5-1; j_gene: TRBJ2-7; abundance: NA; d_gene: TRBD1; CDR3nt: TGCGCCAGCAGTTTCCGGGACAGGACCTACGAGCAGTACTTC; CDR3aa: CASSFRDRTYEQYF
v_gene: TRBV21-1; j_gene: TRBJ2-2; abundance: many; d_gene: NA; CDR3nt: TGTGCCAGCAGCTATTTACCTAGCGGGGGGCCTCGTTGGACCGGGGAGCTGTTTTTT; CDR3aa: CASSYLPSGGPRWTGELFF
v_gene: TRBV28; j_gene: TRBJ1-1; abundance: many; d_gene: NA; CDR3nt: TGTGCCAGCAGCCAACCGGGATCACCGCGGGACACTGAAGCTTTCTTT; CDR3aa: CASSQPGSPRDTEAFF
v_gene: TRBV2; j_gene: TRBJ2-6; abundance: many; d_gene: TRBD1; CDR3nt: TGTGCCACCAAAGGCGACAGGGCAAGCTCTGGGGCCAACGTCCTGACTTTC; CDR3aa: CATKGDRASSGANVLTF
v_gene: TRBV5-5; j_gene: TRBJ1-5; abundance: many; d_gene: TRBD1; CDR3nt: TGTGCCAGCAGCTTAACAGACAGGGTTGGCAATCAGCCCCAGCATTTT; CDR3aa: CASSLTDRVGNQPQHF
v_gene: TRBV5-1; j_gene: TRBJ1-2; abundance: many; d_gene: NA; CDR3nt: TGCGCCAGCAGCTTGGGGTCAGCTAACTATGGCTACACCTTC; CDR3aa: CASSLGSANYGYTF
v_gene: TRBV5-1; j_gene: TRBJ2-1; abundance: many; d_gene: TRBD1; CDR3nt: TGCGCCAGCAGCCATCCCGGGACAGAGACCTACAATGAGCAGTTCTTC; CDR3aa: CASSHPGTETYNEQFF
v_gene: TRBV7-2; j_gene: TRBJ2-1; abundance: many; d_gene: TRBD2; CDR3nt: TGTGCCAGCAGCTTTAGCGAGACTAGCGCCGCCGAGTTCTTC; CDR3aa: CASSFSETSAAEFF
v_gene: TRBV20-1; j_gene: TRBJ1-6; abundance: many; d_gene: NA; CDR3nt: TGCAGTGCTAGATCAAATAATTCACCCCTCCACTTT; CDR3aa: CSARSNNSPLHF
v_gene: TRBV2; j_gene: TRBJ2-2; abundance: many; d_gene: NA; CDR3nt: TGTGCCAGCGCCCTCGGCAGGGGGAACACCGGGGAGCTGTTTTTT; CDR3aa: CASALGRGNTGELFF
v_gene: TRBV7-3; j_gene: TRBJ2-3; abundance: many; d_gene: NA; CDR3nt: TGTGCCAGCAGCTTAGGGAGAGGCGGAGACACAGATACGCAGTATTTT; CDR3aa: CASSLGRGGDTDTQYF
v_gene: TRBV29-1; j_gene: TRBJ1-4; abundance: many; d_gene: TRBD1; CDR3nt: TGCAGCGTGGGACAGGGAGATGAAAAACTGTTTTTT; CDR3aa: CSVGQGDEKLFF
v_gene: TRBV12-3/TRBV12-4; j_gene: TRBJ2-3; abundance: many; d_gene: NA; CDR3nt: TGTGCCAGCAGTCGGGACGACGGGACGCAGTATTTT; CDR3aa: CASSRDDGTQYF
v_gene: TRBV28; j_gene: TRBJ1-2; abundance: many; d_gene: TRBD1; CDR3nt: TGTGCCAGCACCACTTTGACAGGGAACTATGGCTACACCTTC; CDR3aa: CASTTLTGNYGYTF
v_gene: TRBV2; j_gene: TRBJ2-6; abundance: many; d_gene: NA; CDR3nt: TGTGCCAGCAGCGAACAGAGCTCTGGGGCCAACGTCCTGACTTTC; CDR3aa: CASSEQSSGANVLTF
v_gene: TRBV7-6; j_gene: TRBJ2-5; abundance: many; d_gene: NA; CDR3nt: TGTGCCAGCAGCTCGAGACAGACCATTGCCGCTACCCAGTACTTC; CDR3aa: CASSSRQTIAATQYF
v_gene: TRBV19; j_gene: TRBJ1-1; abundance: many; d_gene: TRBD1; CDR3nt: TGTGCCAGTAGTACAAACAGGGGATCGACTGAAGCTTTCTTT; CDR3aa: CASSTNRGSTEAFF
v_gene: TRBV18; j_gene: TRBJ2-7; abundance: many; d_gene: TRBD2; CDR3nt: TGTGCCAGCTCACCCGGGGGGGCGGGGCTCTACGAGCAGTACTTC; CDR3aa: CASSPGGAGLYEQYF
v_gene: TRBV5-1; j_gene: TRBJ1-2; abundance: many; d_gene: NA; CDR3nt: TGCGCCAGCAGCTACTCGGACGGATCCGTCACCTTC; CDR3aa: CASSYSDGSVTF
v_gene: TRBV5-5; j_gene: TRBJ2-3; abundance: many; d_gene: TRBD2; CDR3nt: TGTGCCAGCAGCTTCTTCTCTAGCGGGGGGAGCACAGATACGCAGTATTTT; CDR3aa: CASSFFSSGGSTDTQYF
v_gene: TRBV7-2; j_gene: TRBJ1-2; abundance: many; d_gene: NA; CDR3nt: TGTGCCAGCAGCTTAGATTCAGGGTCCAATTATGGCTACACCTTC; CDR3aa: CASSLDSGSNYGYTF